This TCR beta chain derives from a study of T-cell memory formation after mild COVID-19. Whole-study findings and limits: Among CD4+ contracting clones, most were CM and EM, and CD8+ ones EMRA.

After 5'RACE with constant-segment primers, TCR alpha and TCR beta cDNA libraries carrying sample barcodes and UMIs were obtained. TCRdb re-analysed the 5' RACE reads in MiXCR, keeping a single row per CDR3 protein. The sample gives 500,000 to 550,000 distinct CDR3 sequences, about a fifth of which show up once; around 12% is in the top ten. Germline trimming cut 2 bases from V and 5 bases from J; bases unmatched to any gene: 2. Germline V gene sequence: CDR1 MNHEY, CDR2 SVGAGI. This CDR3 is built from 15 residues. This clonotype has more than one count but fewer than ten. What it binds is not known. The TCR comes from an adult woman who had mild COVID-19 (a few samples of this study predate the infection). Cell type and time point are not known. The sample was PBMCs or a T cell subset sorted from them (not recorded which). The chain has TRBV6-5 and TRBJ2-2, with 10 bases aligning to TRBD1. CDR3: CASSYDRGLTGELFF. The DNA for the CDR3 is TGTGCCAGCAGTTACGACAGGGGGCTTACCGGGGAGCTGTTTTTT.